The 2 T cell receptor beta chains presented below share a single source sample, sequenced in a study of OX40 agonist ivuxolimab in advanced cancers. Using immunoSEQ multiplex PCR, the repertoire was profiled, and TCRdb retains in-frame clones only, with some absent. In the table there are more than 70,000 clones, just under 85% of which are singletons. Here the sequenced sample was CD4+ or CD8+ T cells sorted from blood, taken in a trial of the OX40 agonist ivuxolimab. The receptors stem from an adult with an advanced solid tumor such as melanoma, head and neck, liver or kidney cancer.

The chain joins TRBV28 to TRBJ2-3; a weak D match, TRBD2 (5 bases). V was clipped by 3 bases and J by 1 base, with 8 bases between them. Germline loops: CDR1 MDHEN, CDR2 SYDVKM. This CDR3 spans 14 amino acids. CDR3 in DNA: TGTGCCAGCAGTTTTTCCGGGGGCACAGATACGCAGTATTTT. Translation: CASSFSGGTDTQYF.

This CDR3 reads CASSPTWVGYGYTF. The CDR3 DNA reads TGTGCCAGCAGTCCCACGTGGGTCGGCTATGGCTACACCTTC. The chain employs TRBV28 and TRBJ1-2; no clear D. Germline V gives CDR1 MDHEN, CDR2 SYDVKM. This CDR3 is 14 amino acids long. Between the trimmed V and J ends, which lost 5 bases and 4 bases, there was a span of 14 bases.